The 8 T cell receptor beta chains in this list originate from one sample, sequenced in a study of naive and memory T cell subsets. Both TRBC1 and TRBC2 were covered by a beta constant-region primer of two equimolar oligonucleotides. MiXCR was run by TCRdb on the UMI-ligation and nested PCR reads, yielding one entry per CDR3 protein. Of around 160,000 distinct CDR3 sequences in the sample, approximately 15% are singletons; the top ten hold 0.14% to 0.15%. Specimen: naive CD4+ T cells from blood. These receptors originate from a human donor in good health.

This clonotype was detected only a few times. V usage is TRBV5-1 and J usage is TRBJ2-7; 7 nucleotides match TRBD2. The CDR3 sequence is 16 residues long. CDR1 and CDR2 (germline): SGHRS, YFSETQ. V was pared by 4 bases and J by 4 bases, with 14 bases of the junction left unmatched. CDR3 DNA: TGCGCCAGCAGCCCTTGGACTGGCGGGAGTTCTTACGAGCAGTACTTC. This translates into CASSPWTGGSSYEQYF.

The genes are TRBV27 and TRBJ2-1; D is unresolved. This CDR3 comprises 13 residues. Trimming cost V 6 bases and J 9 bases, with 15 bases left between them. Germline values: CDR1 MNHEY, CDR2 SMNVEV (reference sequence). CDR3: CASSLNRVVEQFF. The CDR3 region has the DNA TGTGCCAGCAGCTTAAACCGGGTCGTTGAGCAGTTCTTC.

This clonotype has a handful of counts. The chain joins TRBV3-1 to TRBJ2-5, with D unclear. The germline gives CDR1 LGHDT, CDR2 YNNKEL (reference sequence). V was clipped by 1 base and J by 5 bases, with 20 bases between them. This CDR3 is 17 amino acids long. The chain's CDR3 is CASSQGVMSSESETQYF. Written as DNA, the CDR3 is TGTGCCAGCAGCCAAGGGGTAATGTCTTCCGAATCGGAGACCCAGTACTTC.

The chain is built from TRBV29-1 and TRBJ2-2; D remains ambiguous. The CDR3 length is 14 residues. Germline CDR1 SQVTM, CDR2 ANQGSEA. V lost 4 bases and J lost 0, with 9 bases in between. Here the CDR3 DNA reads TGCAGCGTTGCTTGGCGATCGAACACCGGGGAGCTGTTTTTT. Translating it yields CSVAWRSNTGELFF.

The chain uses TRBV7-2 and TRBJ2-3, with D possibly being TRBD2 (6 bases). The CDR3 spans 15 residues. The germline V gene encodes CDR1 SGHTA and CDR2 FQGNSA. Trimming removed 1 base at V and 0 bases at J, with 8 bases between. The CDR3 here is CASSLGGTSTDTQYF. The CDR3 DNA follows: TGTGCCAGCAGCTTAGGCGGGACTAGCACAGATACGCAGTATTTT.

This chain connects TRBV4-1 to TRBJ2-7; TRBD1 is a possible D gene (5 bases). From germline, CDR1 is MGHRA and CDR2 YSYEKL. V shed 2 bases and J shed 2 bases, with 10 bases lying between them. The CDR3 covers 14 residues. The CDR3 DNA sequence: TGCGCCAGCAGCCAACCTACCAGGGCCTACGAGCAGTACTTC. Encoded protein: CASSQPTRAYEQYF.

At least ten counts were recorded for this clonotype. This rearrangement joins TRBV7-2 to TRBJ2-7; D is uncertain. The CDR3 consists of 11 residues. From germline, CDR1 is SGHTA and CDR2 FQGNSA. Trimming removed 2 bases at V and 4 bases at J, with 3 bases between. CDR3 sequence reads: CASSLQYEQYF. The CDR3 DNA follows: TGTGCCAGCAGCTTACAGTACGAGCAGTACTTC.

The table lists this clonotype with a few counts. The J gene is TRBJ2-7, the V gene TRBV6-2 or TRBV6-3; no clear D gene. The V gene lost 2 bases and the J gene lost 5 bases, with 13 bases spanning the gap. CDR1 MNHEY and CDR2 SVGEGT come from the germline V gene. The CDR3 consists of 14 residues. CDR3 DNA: TGTGCCAGCAGTTACGGGCGGAACGTCGACGAGCAGTACTTC. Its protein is CASSYGRNVDEQYF.